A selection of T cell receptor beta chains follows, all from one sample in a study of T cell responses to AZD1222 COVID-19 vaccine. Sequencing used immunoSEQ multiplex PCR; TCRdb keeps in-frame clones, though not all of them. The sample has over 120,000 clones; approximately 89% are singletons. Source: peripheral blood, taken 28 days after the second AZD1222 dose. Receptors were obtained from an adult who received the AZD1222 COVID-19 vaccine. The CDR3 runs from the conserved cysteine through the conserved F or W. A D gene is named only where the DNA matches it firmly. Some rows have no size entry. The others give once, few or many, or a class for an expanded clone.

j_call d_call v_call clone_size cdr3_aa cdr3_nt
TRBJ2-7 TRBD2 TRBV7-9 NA CASRPTSGGSYEQYF TGTGCCAGCAGACCTACTAGCGGGGGCTCCTACGAGCAGTACTTC
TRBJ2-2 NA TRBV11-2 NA CASSLEGNTGELFF TGTGCCAGCAGCTTAGAAGGGAACACCGGGGAGCTGTTTTTT
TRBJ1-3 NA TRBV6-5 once CASRTGSGNTIYF TGTGCCAGCCGAACAGGGTCTGGAAACACCATATATTTT
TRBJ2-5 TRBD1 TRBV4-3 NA CASSLGDRPQETQYF TGCGCCAGCAGCCTTGGGGACAGACCTCAAGAGACCCAGTACTTC
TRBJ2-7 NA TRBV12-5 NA CASGIGEIYEQYF TGTGCTAGTGGGATTGGGGAAATCTACGAGCAGTACTTC
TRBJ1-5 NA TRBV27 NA CASSLAHSNQPQHF TGTGCCAGCAGTTTGGCCCATAGCAATCAGCCCCAGCATTTT
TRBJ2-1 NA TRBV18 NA CASSPVYNEQFF TGTGCCAGCTCACCAGTATACAATGAGCAGTTCTTC
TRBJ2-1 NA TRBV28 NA CASSQPGGGEQFF TGTGCCAGCAGTCAACCAGGGGGGGGTGAGCAGTTCTTC
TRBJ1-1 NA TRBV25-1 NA CASSASRGSEANTEAFF TGTGCCAGCAGTGCTTCCCGGGGGTCCGAGGCGAACACTGAAGCTTTCTTT
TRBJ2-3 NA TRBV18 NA CASSPPSGEGTDTQYF TGTGCCAGCTCACCACCTTCAGGGGAAGGCACAGATACGCAGTATTTT
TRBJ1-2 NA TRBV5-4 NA CASSPPPPGRRSLDGYTF TGTGCCAGCAGCCCCCCGCCCCCGGGACGGCGCTCACTAGATGGCTACACCTTC
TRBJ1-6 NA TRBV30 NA CAWSFEESSISPLHF TGTGCCTGGAGTTTCGAGGAGTCCTCAATTTCACCCCTCCACTTT
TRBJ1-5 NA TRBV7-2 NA CASSDGPDSNQPQHF TGTGCCAGCAGCGACGGACCAGATAGCAATCAGCCCCAGCATTTT
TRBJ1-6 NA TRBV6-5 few CASSYTGSGNSPLHF TGTGCCAGCAGTTACACGGGGTCTGGGAATTCACCCCTCCACTTT
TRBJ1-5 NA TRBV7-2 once CASSDTGSWQPQHF TGTGCCAGCAGCGATACAGGGTCGTGGCAGCCCCAGCATTTT
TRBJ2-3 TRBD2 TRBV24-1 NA CATSEFASGNTQYF TGTGCCACCAGTGAGTTCGCTAGCGGGAATACGCAGTATTTT
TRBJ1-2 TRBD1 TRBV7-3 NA CASSLTAYQGVNYGYTF TGTGCCAGCAGCTTGACCGCCTACCAGGGGGTTAACTATGGCTACACCTTC
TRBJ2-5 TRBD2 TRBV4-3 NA CASSQDKLTSEETQYF TGCGCCAGCAGCCAAGATAAGTTGACTAGCGAAGAGACCCAGTACTTC
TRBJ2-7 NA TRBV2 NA CASIGKTTYEQYF TGTGCCAGCATAGGGAAAACCACCTACGAGCAGTACTTC
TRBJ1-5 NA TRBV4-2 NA CASSQDNSRDQPQHF TGTGCCAGCAGCCAAGATAATAGCAGGGACCAGCCCCAGCATTTT
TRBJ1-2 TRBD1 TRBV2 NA CASSDQGVSPHGYTF TGTGCCAGCAGCGACCAGGGGGTTTCTCCTCATGGCTACACCTTC
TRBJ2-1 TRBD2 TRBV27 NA CASSSPATSGRNEQFF TGTGCCAGCAGCTCCCCAGCGACTAGCGGGAGGAATGAGCAGTTCTTC
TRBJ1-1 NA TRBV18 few CASSPGTGKGTEAFF TGTGCCAGCTCACCTGGAACAGGGAAGGGGACTGAAGCTTTCTTT
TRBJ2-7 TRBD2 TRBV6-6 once CASRLSSGTGEQYF TGTGCCAGCAGGTTATCTAGCGGGACCGGCGAGCAGTACTTC
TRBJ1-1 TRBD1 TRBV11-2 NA CASSLAGQMNTEAFF TGTGCCAGCAGCTTAGCGGGACAGATGAACACTGAAGCTTTCTTT
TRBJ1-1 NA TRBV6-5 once CASSYSRGTSNTEAFF TGTGCCAGCAGTTACAGTCGAGGGACTTCGAACACTGAAGCTTTCTTT
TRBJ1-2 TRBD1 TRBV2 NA CASSDPQGLNYGYTF TGTGCCAGCAGTGACCCACAGGGGCTCAACTATGGCTACACCTTC
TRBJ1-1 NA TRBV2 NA CASLPDVVRATTEAFF TGTGCCAGCCTCCCAGACGTCGTCAGGGCCACCACTGAAGCTTTCTTT
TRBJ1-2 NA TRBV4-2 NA CASSQDRENRVYGYTF TGTGCCAGCAGCCAAGACAGGGAAAACAGGGTGTATGGCTACACCTTC
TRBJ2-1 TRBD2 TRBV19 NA CASSIGGGYNEQFF TGTGCCAGTAGTATCGGGGGGGGCTACAATGAGCAGTTCTTC
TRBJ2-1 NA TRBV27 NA CASSWGLNFGNEQFF TGTGCCAGCAGTTGGGGCCTAAATTTTGGGAATGAGCAGTTCTTC
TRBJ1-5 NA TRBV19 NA CASSTGEDQPQHF TGTGCCAGTAGTACAGGGGAGGATCAGCCCCAGCATTTT
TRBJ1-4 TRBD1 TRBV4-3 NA CASSQEYPGTGPHEKLFF TGCGCCAGCAGCCAAGAGTATCCGGGGACAGGGCCGCATGAAAAACTGTTTTTT
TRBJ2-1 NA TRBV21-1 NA CASSKDPDYWPRFTWNEQFF TGTGCCAGCAGCAAAGATCCGGACTACTGGCCTCGGTTTACGTGGAATGAGCAGTTCTTC
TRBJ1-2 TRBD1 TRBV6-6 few CASTQTGQGRYGYTF TGTGCCAGCACCCAAACGGGACAGGGACGCTATGGCTACACCTTC
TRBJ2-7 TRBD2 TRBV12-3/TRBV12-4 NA CATRASGTYEQYF TGTGCCACAAGGGCTAGCGGGACCTACGAGCAGTACTTC
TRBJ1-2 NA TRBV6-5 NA CASSSGGAYPLYGYTF TGTGCCAGCAGTTCGGGGGGCGCCTATCCTCTCTATGGCTACACCTTC